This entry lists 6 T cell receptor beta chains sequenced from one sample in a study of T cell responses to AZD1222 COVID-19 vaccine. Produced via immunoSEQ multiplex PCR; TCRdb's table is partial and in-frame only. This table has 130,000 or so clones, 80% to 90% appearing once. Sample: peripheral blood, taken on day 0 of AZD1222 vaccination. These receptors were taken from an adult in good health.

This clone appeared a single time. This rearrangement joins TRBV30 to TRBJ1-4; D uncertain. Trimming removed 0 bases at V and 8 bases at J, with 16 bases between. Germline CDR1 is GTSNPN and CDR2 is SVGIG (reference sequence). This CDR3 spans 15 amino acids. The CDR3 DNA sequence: TGTGCCTGGAGTGTACCCCCCTCGAGGCGGGAAAAACTGTTTTTT. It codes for CAWSVPPSRREKLFF.

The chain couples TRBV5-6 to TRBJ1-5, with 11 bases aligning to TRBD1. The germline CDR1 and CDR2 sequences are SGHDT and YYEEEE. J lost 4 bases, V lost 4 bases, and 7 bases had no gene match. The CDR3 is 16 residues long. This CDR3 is CASSTRGTGGNQPQHF. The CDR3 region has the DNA TGTGCCAGCAGCACCCGGGGGACAGGGGGGAATCAGCCCCAGCATTTT.

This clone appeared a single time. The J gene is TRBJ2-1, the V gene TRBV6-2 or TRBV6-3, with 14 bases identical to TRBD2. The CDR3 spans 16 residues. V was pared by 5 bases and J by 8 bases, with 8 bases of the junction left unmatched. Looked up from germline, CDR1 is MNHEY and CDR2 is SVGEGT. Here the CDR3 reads CASSTPGLAGVYEQFF. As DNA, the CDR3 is TGTGCCAGCAGTACCCCGGGACTAGCGGGGGTATATGAGCAGTTCTTC.

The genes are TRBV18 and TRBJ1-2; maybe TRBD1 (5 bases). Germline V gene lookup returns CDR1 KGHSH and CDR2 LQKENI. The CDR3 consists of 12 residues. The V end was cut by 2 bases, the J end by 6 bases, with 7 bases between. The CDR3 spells CASSPDRNGYTF. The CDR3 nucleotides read TGTGCCAGCTCACCAGACAGAAATGGCTACACCTTC. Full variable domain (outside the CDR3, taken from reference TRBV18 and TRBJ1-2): NAGVMQNPRHLVRRRGQEARLRCSPMKGHSHVYWYRQLPEEGLKFMVYLQKENIIDESGMPKERFSAEFPKEGPSILRIQQVVRGDSAAYFCASSPDRNGYTFGSGTRLTVV.

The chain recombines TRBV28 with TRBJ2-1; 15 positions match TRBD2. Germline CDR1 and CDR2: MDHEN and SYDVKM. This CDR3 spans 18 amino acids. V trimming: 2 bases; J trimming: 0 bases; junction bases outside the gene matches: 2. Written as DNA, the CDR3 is TGTGCCAGCAGTTTACTGGGACTAGCGGGGGGCTCCTACAATGAGCAGTTCTTC. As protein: CASSLLGLAGGSYNEQFF.

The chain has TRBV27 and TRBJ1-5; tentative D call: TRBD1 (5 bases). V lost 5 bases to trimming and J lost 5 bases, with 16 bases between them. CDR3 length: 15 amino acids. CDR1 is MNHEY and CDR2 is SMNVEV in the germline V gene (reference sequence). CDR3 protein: CASSQNRRRHQPQHF. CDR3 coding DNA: TGTGCCAGCAGTCAAAACAGGCGACGGCATCAGCCCCAGCATTTT.